Sequencing of this T cell receptor (beta chain) was carried out in a study of shared clonotypes between healthy human individuals. The protocol was immunoSEQ multiplex PCR, while the TCRdb copy is restricted to in-frame clones and leaves out a portion. The sample includes about 490,000 clones, about 72% of them seen just once. With 1 base removed from V and 1 base from J, the gap between germline ends came to 7 bases. Germline V gene data show CDR1 as SEHNR and CDR2 as FQNEAQ (reference sequence). CDR3 length: 14 amino acids. The sample comprised PBMCs. The chain employs TRBV7-9 and TRBJ2-5; D gene uncertain. The receptor comes from a woman in her forties in good health. Some clones in this sample may be carry-over from other donors' samples. CDR3 bases: TGTGCCAGCAGCTTAGATGCCTTCCAAGAGACCCAGTACTTC. Its translation: CASSLDAFQETQYF.